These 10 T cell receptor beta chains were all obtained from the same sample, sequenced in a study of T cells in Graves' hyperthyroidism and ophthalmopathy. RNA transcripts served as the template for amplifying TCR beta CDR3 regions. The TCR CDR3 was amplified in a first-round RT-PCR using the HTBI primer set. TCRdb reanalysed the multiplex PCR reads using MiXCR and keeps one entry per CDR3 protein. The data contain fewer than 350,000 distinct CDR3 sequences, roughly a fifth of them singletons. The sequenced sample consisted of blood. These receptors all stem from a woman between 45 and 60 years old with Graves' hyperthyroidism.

The CDR3 spells CASSRQGIGNTEAFF. For the CDR3, the DNA is TGTGCCAGCAGCCGACAGGGTATCGGGAACACTGAAGCTTTCTTT. The V gene is TRBV12-3 or TRBV12-4, the J gene TRBJ1-1; 7 bases match TRBD1. The CDR3 has 15 residues. The ends lost 6 bases at V and 1 base at J; junction bases unmatched: 8.

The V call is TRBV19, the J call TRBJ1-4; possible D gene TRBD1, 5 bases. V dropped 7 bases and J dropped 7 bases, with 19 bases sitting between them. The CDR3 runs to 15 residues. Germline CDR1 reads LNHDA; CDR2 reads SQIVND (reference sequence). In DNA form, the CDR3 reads TGTGCCAGTACCAGTACCCGGCGGGGGACTGAAAAACTGTTTTTT. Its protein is CASTSTRRGTEKLFF.

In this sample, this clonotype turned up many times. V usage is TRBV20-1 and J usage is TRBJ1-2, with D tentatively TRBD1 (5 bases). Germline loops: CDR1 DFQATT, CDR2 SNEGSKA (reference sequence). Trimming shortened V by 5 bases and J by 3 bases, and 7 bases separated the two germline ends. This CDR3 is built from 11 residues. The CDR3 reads CSAETDYGYTF. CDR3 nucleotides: TGCAGTGCTGAGACAGACTATGGCTACACCTTC.

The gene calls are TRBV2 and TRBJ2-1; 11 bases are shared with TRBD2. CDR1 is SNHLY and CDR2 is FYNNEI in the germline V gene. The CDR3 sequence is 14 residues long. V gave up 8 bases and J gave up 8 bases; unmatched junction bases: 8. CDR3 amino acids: CASGGTSGMHEQFF. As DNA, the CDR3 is TGTGCCAGCGGGGGGACTAGCGGTATGCATGAGCAGTTCTTC.

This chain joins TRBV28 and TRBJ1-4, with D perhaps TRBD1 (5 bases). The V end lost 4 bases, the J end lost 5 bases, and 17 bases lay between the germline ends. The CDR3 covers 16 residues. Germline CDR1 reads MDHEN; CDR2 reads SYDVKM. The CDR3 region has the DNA TGTGCCAGCAGTTGGGGGACCGGCGTGGTGAATGAAAAACTGTTTTTT. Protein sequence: CASSWGTGVVNEKLFF. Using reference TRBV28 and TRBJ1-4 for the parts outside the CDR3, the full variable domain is DVKVTQSSRYLVKRTGEKVFLECVQDMDHENMFWYRQDPGLGLRLIYFSYDVKMKEKGDIPEGYSVSREKKERFSLILESASTNQTSMYLCASSWGTGVVNEKLFFGSGTQLSVL.

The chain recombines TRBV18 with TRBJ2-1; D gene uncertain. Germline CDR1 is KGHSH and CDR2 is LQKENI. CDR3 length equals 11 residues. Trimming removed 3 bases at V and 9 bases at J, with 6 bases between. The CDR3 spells CASSPDTEQFF. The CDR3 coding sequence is TGTGCCAGCTCACCTGACACTGAGCAGTTCTTC.

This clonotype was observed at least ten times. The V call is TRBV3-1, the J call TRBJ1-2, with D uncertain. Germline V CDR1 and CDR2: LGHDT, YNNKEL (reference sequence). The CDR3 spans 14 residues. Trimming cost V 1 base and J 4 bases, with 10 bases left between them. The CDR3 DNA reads TGTGCCAGCAGCCAAGTTTCCAGCCGCTATGGCTACACCTTC. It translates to CASSQVSSRYGYTF.

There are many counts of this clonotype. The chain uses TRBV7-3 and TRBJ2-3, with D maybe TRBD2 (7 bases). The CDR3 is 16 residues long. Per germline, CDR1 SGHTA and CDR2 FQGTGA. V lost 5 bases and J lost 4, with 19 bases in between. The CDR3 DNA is TGTGCCAGCAGCCCGACCGAAGGGGGGGGCCCAGATACGCAGTATTTT. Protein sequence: CASSPTEGGGPDTQYF.

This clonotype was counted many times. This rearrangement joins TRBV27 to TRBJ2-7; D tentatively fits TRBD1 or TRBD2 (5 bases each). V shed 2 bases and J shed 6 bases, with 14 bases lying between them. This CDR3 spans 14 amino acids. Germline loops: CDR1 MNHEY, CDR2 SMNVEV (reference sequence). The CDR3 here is CASSLAGATSEQYF. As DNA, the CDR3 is TGTGCCAGCAGTTTAGCCGGGGCAACGAGCGAGCAGTACTTC.

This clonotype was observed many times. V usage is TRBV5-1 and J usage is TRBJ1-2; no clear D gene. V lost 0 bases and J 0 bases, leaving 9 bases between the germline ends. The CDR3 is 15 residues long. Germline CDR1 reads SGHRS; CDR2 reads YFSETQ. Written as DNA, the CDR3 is TGCGCCAGCAGCTTGGATGGGATAGCTAACTATGGCTACACCTTC. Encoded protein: CASSLDGIANYGYTF.